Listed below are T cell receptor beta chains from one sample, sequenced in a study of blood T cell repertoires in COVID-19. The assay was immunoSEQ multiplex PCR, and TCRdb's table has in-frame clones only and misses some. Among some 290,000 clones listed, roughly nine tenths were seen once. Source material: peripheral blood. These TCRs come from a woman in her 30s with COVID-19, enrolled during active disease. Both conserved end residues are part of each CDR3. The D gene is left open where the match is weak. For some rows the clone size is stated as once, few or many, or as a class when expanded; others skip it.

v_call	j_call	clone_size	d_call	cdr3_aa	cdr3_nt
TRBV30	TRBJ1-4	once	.	CAWSAGHRVNEKLFF	TGTGCCTGGAGCGCTGGACACAGGGTTAATGAAAAACTGTTTTTT
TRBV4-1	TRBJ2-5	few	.	CASSQAPGHSQETQYF	TGCGCCAGCAGCCAAGCACCGGGACACTCCCAAGAGACCCAGTACTTC
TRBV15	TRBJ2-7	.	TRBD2	CATSGGLAGALSSEQYF	TGTGCCACCAGCGGAGGACTAGCGGGGGCCCTTTCTTCTGAGCAGTACTTC
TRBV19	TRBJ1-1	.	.	CASSIRGNTEAFF	TGTGCCAGTAGTATCCGGGGGAACACTGAAGCTTTCTTT
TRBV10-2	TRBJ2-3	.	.	CASTPSGVSTDTQYF	TGCGCCAGCACTCCCTCAGGTGTAAGCACAGATACGCAGTATTTT
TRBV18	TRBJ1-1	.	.	CASSSDRNTEAFF	TGTGCCAGCTCATCCGACAGGAACACTGAAGCTTTCTTT
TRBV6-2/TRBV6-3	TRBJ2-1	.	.	CASTPGSLGHEQFF	TGTGCCAGCACCCCGGGCTCCCTTGGGCATGAGCAGTTCTTC
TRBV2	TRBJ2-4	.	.	CASSLGGSLGNIQYF	TGTGCCAGCAGTCTTGGCGGGTCTCTCGGGAACATTCAGTACTTC
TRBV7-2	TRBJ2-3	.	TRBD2	CASSSPSGGSRDTQYF	TGTGCCAGCAGCTCCCCTAGCGGGGGGAGTAGAGATACGCAGTATTTT
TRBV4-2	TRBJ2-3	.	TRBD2	CASSQAAGVSLVDTQYF	TGTGCCAGCAGCCAAGCAGCGGGGGTTTCTTTGGTCGATACGCAGTATTTT
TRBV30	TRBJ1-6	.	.	CAWSVQFNSPLHF	TGTGCCTGGAGTGTACAGTTTAATTCACCCCTCCACTTT
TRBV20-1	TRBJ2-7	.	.	CSASLVYEQYF	TGCAGTGCTAGTTTAGTCTACGAGCAGTACTTC
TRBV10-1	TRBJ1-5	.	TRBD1	CAIGQVGDQPQHF	TGCGCCATCGGACAGGTTGGGGATCAGCCCCAGCATTTT
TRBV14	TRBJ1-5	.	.	CASSPRTDSSQPQHF	TGTGCCAGCAGCCCCCGAACGGACTCCAGTCAGCCCCAGCATTTT
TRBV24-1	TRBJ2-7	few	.	CATGGSSYEQYF	TGTGCCACCGGGGGGAGCTCCTACGAGCAGTACTTC
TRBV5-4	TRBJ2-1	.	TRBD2	CASSSGLAYNEQFF	TGTGCCAGCAGCTCGGGACTAGCCTACAATGAGCAGTTCTTC
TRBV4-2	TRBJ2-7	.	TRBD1	CASSQDGRGLNEQYF	TGTGCCAGCAGCCAAGATGGCAGGGGGCTTAACGAGCAGTACTTC
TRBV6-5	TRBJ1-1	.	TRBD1	CASSMDRAGTEAFF	TGTGCCAGCAGTATGGACAGGGCAGGCACTGAAGCTTTCTTT
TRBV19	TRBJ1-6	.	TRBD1	CASHPRQGRSSPLHF	TGTGCCAGTCACCCCCGACAGGGGAGGAGTTCACCCCTCCACTTT
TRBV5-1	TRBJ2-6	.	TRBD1	CASSITGVGANVLTF	TGCGCCAGCAGCATTACAGGGGTAGGGGCCAACGTCCTGACTTTC
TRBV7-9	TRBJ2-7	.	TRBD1	CASSFVSFETGAYEQYF	TGTGCCAGCAGCTTTGTATCGTTCGAGACAGGGGCCTACGAGCAGTACTTC
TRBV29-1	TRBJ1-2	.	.	CSVEGSPYGYTF	TGCAGCGTTGAAGGCAGTCCCTATGGCTACACCTTC
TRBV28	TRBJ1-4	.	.	CASSFEGGGTEKLFF	TGTGCCAGCAGTTTCGAGGGGGGGGGCACTGAAAAACTGTTTTTT
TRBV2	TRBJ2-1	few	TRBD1	CASSRDRGLGSEQFF	TGTGCCAGCAGCCGAGACAGGGGCCTAGGCTCGGAGCAGTTCTTC
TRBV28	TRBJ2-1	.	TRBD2	CASRSGTSGGVEQFF	TGTGCCAGCAGGTCCGGGACTAGCGGGGGGGTTGAGCAGTTCTTC
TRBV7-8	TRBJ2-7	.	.	CASSFTSGSYEQYF	TGTGCCAGCAGCTTCACATCGGGCTCCTACGAGCAGTACTTC
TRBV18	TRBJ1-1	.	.	CASSITANTEAFF	TGTGCCAGCTCCATTACAGCGAACACTGAAGCTTTCTTT
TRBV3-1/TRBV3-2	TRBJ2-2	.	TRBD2	CASSHAGGPTGELFF	TGTGCCAGCAGCCACGCGGGGGGCCCCACCGGGGAGCTGTTTTTT
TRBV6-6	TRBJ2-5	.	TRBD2	CASGFAGDETQYF	TGTGCCAGCGGGTTTGCGGGGGATGAGACCCAGTACTTC
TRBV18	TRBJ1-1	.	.	CASSPQGYTEAFF	TGTGCCAGCTCACCCCAGGGATACACTGAAGCTTTCTTT
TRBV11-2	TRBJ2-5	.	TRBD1	CASSLDSAQGAKETQYF	TGTGCCAGCAGCTTAGATTCTGCTCAGGGGGCGAAAGAGACCCAGTACTTC
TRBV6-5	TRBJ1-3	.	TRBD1	CASRPGTGSDTIYF	TGTGCCAGCAGACCCGGGACAGGGTCGGACACCATATATTTT
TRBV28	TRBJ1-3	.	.	CASSSISGNTIYF	TGTGCCAGCAGCTCAATCAGTGGAAACACCATATATTTT
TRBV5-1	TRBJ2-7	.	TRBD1	CASSLGGGEGYEQYF	TGCGCCAGCAGCTTGGGAGGGGGCGAGGGCTACGAGCAGTACTTC
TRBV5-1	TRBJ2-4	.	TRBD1	CASSHQQGAAKNIQYF	TGCGCCAGCAGCCACCAACAGGGGGCGGCCAAAAACATTCAGTACTTC
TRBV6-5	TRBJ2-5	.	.	CASSPTGRGATQYF	TGTGCCAGCAGCCCCACGGGCAGGGGAGCGACCCAGTACTTC
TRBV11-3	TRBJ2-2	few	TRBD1	CASSLYRTGGVGELFF	TGTGCCAGCAGCTTATACCGGACAGGAGGTGTCGGGGAGCTGTTTTTT
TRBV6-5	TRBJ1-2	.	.	CASSYWDTSSYGYTF	TGTGCCAGCAGTTACTGGGACACATCTTCCTATGGCTACACCTTC
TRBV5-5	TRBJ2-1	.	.	CASSLSTYNEQFF	TGTGCCAGCAGCTTGTCCACCTACAATGAGCAGTTCTTC
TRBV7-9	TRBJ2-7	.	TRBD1	CASSPRTGYGEQYF	TGTGCCAGCAGCCCCAGGACAGGCTATGGCGAGCAGTACTTC
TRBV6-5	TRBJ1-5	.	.	CASSVDGGQPQHF	TGTGCCAGCTCCGTAGACGGAGGACAGCCCCAGCATTTT
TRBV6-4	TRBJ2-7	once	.	CASESSYEQYF	TGTGCCAGCGAGAGCTCCTACGAGCAGTACTTC
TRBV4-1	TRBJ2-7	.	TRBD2	CASSQFGAGVIDEQYF	TGCGCCAGCAGCCAGTTCGGGGCGGGGGTTATTGACGAGCAGTACTTC
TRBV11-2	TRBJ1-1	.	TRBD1	CASRDLATGYTFF	TGTGCCAGCAGGGATCTGGCGACAGGGTATACTTTCTTT
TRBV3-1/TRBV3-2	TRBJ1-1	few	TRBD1	CASSHSGGAFF	TGTGCCAGCAGCCATTCAGGGGGAGCTTTCTTT
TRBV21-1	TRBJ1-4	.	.	CASSKGSLRYRYLREKLFF	TGTGCCAGCAGCAAAGGTTCTCTGAGGTATAGGTACCTTCGGGAAAAACTGTTTTTT
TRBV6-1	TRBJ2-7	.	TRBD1	CASSEGTGVSYEQYF	TGTGCCAGCAGTGAAGGGACAGGAGTCTCCTACGAGCAGTACTTC
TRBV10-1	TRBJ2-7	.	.	CASSNAGVRDLEQYF	TGCGCCAGCAGTAACGCAGGGGTTCGGGATTTGGAGCAGTACTTC
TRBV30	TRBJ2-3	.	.	CAWSSGDDTQYF	TGTGCCTGGAGTTCAGGGGACGATACGCAGTATTTT
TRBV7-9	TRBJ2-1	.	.	CASSLWPRGNEQFF	TGTGCCAGCAGCTTATGGCCGAGAGGCAATGAGCAGTTCTTC
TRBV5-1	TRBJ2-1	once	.	CASSLNSEQFF	TGCGCCAGCAGCTTGAACAGTGAGCAGTTCTTC